The 5 T cell receptor beta chains below were found in one sample sequenced in a study of cytomegalovirus exposure and HLA in healthy donors. Only in-frame clones appear in the TCRdb table, and some are missing; sequencing was by immunoSEQ multiplex PCR. The sample includes 65,000 or so clones, about 94% of them seen just once. Sequenced sample: PBMCs. These receptors all come from a man younger than 35 in good health and CMV-seropositive.

This sequence joins TRBV19 and TRBJ2-5, with 9 bases matching TRBD1. The CDR3 runs to 15 residues. The germline V gene encodes CDR1 LNHDA and CDR2 SQIVND (reference sequence). Germline trimming cut 4 bases from V and 5 bases from J; bases unmatched to any gene: 8. CDR3 in amino acids: CASSSDGTGYETQYF. The CDR3 nucleotides read TGTGCCAGTAGTAGTGATGGGACAGGGTATGAGACCCAGTACTTC.

V is TRBV6-1 and J is TRBJ2-7; D is unresolved. Germline loops: CDR1 MNHNS, CDR2 SASEGT. The length of the CDR3 is 13 residues. V dropped 3 bases and J dropped 5 bases, with 11 bases sitting between them. CDR3 protein: CASSDRPEDEQYF. DNA of the CDR3: TGTGCCAGCAGTGATCGCCCCGAGGACGAGCAGTACTTC.

The chain uses TRBV4-3 and TRBJ2-1; a possible D gene is TRBD2 (5 bases). From germline, CDR1 is LGHNA and CDR2 YSLEER. The CDR3 loop spans 16 amino acids. Trimming took 5 bases from V and 0 from J, leaving 14 bases between them. The CDR3 sequence: CASSEGVGSSYNEQFF. The CDR3 nucleotides are TGCGCCAGCAGCGAAGGAGTGGGGAGCTCCTACAATGAGCAGTTCTTC.

V usage is TRBV29-1 and J usage is TRBJ2-3; D is uncertain. The V gene's germline CDR1 is SQVTM and CDR2 ANQGSEA. V lost 7 bases to trimming and J lost 6 bases, with 8 bases between them. CDR3 length: 10 amino acids. The CDR3: CSALVDTQYF. The CDR3 nucleotides are TGCAGCGCTCTAGTGGATACGCAGTATTTT.

This chain connects TRBV11-2 to TRBJ1-1; TRBD1 matches at 7 bases. Germline-derived CDR1 and CDR2 are SGHAT and FQNNGV. V trimming: 5 bases; J trimming: 13 bases; junction bases outside the gene matches: 10. This CDR3 contains 12 residues. CDR3 nucleotide sequence: TGTGCCAGCAGCGAGGGACAGCTTGATGGTTTCTTT. It is translated as CASSEGQLDGFF.